The clone carrying this T cell receptor (beta chain) was observed many times. Its antigen is not known. Hyperthyroidism patients, all newly diagnosed, had under 2 months' duration and ages of 18 to 65. RNA transcripts were the template, and TCR beta CDR3 regions were amplified from them. First-round RT-PCR relied on HTBI primers, and a second-round multiplex PCR came next. TCRdb analysed the multiplex PCR reads with MiXCR anew, one entry per CDR3 protein. The repertoire consists of roughly 420,000 distinct CDR3 sequences, with under 25% occurring once and the leading ten covering 2.5% to 3.5%. This sample was included in a study of Graves' ophthalmopathy and Graves' hyperthyroidism. About the study: Samples of peripheral blood were obtained at initial diagnosis, prior to treatment of any kind. Study-wide results and limits: Sensitivity of 87.88% and specificity of less than 82% were achieved when a 13-signature model separated ophthalmopathy from stable hyperthyroidism. It was with about 68% sensitivity and about 73% specificity that the model predicted ophthalmopathy progression.

Germline loops: CDR1 MDHEN, CDR2 SYDVKM. The V end was cut by 9 bases, the J end by 13 bases, with 24 bases between. The CDR3 covers 13 residues. This sequence originates from a woman aged 18-29 years with stable Graves' hyperthyroidism. Sequenced: peripheral blood. The V call is TRBV28, the J call TRBJ1-2; D unclear. The chain's CDR3 is CASSIVGGRSSTF. As DNA, the CDR3 is TGTGCCAGTAGCATCGTGGGAGGGCGATCTAGCACCTTC.